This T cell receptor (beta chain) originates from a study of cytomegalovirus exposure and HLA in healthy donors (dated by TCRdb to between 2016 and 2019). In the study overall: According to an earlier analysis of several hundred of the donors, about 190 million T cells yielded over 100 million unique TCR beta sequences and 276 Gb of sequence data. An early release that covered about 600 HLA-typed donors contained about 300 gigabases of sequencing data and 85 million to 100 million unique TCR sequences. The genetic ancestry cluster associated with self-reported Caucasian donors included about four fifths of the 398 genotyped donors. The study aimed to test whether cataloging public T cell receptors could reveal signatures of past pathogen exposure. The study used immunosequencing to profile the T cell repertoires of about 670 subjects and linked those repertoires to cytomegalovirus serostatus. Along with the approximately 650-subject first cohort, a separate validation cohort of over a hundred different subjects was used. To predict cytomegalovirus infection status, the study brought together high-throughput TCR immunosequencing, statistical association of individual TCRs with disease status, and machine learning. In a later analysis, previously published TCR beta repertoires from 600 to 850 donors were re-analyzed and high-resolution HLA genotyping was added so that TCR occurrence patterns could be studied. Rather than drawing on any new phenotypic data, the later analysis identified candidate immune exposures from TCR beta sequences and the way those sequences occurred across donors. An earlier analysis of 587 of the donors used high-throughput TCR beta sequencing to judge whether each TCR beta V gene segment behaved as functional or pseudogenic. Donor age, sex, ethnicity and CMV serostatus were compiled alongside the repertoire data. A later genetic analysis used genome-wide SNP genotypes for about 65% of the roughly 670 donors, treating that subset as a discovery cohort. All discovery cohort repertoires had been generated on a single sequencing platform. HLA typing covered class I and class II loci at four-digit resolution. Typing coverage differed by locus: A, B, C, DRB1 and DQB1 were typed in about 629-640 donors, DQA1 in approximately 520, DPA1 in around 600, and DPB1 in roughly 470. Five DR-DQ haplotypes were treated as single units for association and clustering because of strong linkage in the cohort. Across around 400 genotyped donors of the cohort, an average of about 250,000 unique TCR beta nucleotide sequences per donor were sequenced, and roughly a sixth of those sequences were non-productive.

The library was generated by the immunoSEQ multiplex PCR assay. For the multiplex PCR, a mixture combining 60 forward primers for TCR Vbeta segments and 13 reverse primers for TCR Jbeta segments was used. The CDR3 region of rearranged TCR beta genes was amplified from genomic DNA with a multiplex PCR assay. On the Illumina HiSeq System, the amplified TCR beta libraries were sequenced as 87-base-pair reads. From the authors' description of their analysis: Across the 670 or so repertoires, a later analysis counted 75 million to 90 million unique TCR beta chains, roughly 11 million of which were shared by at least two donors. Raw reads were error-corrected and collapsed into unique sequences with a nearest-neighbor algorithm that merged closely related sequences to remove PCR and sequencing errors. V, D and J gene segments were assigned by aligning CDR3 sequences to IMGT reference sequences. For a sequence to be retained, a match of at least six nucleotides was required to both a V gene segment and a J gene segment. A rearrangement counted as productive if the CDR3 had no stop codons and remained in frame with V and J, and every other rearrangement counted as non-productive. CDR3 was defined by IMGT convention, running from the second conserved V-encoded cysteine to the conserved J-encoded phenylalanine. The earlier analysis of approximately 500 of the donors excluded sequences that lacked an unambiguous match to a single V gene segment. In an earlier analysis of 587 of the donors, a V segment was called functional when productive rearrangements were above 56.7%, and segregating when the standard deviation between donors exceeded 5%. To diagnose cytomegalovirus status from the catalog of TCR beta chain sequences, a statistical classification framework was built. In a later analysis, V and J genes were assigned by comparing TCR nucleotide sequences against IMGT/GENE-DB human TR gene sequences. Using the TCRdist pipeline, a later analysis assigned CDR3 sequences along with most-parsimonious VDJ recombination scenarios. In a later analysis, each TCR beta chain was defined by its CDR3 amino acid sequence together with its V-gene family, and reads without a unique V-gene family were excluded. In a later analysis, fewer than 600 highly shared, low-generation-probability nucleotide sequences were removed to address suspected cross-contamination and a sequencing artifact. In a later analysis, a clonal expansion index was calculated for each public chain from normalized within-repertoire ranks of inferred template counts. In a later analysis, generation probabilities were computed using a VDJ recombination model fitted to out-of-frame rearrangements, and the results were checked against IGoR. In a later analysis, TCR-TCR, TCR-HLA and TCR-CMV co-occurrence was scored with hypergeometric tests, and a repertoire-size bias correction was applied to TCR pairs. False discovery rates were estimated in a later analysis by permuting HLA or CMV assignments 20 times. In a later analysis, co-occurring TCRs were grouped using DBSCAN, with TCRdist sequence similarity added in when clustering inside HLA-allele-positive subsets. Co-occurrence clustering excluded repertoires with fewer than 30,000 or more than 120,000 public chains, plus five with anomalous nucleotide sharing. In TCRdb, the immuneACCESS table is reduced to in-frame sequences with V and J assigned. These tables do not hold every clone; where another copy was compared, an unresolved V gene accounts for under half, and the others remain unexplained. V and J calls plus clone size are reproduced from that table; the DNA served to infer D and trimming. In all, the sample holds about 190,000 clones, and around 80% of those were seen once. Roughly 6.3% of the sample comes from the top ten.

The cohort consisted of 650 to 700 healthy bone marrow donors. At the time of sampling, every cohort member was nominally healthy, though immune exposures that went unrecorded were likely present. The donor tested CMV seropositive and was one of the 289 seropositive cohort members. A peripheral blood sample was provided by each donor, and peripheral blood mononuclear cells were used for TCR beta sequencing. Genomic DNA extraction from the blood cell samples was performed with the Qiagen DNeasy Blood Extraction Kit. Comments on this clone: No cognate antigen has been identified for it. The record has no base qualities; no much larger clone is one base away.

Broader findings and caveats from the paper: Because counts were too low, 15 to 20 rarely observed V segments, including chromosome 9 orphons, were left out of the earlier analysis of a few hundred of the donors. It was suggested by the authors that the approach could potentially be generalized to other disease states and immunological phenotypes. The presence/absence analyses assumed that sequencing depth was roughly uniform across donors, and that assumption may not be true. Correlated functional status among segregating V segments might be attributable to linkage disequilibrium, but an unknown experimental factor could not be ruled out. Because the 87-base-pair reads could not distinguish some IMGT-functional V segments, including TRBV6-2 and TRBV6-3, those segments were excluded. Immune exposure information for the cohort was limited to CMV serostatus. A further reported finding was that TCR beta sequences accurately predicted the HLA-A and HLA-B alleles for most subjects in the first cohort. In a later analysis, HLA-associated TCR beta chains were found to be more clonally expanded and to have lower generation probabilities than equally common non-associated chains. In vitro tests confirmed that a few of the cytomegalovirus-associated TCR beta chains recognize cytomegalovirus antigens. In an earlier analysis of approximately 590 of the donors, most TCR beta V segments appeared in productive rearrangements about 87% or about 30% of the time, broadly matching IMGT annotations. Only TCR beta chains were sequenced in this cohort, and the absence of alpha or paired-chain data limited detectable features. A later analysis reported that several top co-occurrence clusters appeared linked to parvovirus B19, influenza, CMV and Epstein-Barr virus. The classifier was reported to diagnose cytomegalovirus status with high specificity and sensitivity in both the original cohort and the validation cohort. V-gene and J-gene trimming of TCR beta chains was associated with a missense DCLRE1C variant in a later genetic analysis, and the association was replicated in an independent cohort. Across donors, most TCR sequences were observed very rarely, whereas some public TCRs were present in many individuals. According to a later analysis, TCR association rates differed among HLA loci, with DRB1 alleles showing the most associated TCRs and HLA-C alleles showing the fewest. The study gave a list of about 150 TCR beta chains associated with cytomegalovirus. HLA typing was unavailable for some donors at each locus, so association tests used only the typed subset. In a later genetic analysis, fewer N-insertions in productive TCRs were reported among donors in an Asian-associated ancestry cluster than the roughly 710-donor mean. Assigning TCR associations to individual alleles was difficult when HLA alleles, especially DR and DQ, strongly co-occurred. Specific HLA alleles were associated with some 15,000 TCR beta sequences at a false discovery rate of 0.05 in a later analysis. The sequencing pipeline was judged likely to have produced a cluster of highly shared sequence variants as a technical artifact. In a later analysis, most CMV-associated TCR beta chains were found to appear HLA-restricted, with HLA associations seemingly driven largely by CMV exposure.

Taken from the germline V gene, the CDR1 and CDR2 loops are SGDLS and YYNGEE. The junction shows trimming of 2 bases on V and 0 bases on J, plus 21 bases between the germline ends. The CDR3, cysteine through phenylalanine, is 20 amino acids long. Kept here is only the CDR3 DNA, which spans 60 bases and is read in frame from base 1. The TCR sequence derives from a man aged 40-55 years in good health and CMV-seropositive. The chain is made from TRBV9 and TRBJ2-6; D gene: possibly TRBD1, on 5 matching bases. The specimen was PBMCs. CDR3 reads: CASSVGRAPTISSGANVLTF. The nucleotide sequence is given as TGTGCCAGCAGCGTTGGCAGGGCGCCCACAATCAGCTCTGGGGCCAACGTCCTGACTTTC.